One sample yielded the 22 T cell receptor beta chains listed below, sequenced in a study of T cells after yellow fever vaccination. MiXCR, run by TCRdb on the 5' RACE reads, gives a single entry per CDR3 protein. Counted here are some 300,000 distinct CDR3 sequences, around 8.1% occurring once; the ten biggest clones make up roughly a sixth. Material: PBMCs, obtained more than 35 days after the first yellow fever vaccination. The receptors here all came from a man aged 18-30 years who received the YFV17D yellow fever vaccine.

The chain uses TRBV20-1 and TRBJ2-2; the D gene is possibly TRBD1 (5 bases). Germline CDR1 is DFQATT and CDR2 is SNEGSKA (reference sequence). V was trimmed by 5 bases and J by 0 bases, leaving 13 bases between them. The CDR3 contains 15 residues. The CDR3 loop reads CSAYNRLTNTGELFF. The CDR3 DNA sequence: TGCAGTGCTTATAACAGGCTAACGAACACCGGGGAGCTGTTTTTT.

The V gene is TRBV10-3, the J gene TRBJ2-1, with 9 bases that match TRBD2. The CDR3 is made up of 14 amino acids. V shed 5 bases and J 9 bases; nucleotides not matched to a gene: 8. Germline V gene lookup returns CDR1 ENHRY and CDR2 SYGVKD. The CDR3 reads CAISTAGGNSEQFF. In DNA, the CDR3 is TGTGCCATCAGTACAGCGGGGGGCAACAGTGAGCAGTTCTTC.

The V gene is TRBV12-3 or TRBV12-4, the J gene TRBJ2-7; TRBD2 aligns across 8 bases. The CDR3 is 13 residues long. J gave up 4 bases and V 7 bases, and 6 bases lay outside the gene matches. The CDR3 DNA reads TGTGCCAGCAAGTTCGGCGGGGGGTACGAGCAGTACTTC. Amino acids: CASKFGGGYEQYF.

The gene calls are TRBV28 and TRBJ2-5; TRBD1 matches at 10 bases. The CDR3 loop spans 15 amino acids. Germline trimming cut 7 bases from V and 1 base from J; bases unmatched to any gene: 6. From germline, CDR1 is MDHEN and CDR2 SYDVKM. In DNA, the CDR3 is TGTGCCAGCACCGTGGGACAGGGGAGCCAAGAGACCCAGTACTTC. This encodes CASTVGQGSQETQYF.

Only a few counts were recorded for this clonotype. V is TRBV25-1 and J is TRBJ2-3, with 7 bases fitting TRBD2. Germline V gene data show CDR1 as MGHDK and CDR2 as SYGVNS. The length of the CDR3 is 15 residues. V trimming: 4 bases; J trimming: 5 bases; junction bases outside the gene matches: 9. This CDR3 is CASSGRGGVGDTQYF. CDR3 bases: TGTGCCAGCAGTGGAAGGGGAGGGGTTGGAGATACGCAGTATTTT.

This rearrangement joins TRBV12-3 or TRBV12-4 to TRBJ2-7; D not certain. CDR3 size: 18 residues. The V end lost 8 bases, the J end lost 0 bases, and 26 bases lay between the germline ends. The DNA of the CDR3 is TGTGCCAGCTACCCCATGGGGAAAGGGCCCCAACACTCCTACGAGCAGTACTTC. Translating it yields CASYPMGKGPQHSYEQYF.

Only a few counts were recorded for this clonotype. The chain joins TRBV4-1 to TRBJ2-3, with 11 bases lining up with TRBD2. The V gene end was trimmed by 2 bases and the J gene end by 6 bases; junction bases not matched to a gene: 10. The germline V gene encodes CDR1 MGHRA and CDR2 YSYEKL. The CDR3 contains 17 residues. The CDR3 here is CASSQPPGLAVEDTQYF. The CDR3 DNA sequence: TGCGCCAGCAGCCAACCTCCGGGACTAGCGGTTGAGGATACGCAGTATTTT.

The CDR3 sequence is CASKGDRTTGELFF. CDR3 nucleotides: TGTGCCTCAAAGGGGGACAGAACCACCGGGGAGCTGTTTTTT. The gene calls are TRBV10-3 and TRBJ2-2; 7 bases match TRBD1. The CDR3 runs to 14 residues. With V trimmed by 11 bases and J by 4 bases, 10 bases remained unmatched. In germline, CDR1 is ENHRY, CDR2 SYGVKD.

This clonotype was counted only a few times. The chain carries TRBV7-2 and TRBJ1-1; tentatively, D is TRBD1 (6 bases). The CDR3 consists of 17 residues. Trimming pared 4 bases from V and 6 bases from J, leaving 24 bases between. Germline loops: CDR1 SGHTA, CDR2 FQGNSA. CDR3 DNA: TGTGCCAGCAGCTACCTAGGGGCAGGGGCCCCTAACGCTGAAGCTTTCTTT. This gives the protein CASSYLGAGAPNAEAFF.

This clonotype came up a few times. The CDR3 reads CASSFEKDKNGYTF. CDR3 DNA sequence: TGCGCCAGCAGCTTTGAAAAGGACAAAAATGGCTACACCTTC. J is TRBJ1-2 and V is TRBV5-1, with a weak D call TRBD1 (5 bases). V was shortened by 2 bases and J by 6 bases, with 14 bases between the two germline ends. This CDR3 comprises 14 residues. Germline V gene lookup returns CDR1 SGHRS and CDR2 YFSETQ.

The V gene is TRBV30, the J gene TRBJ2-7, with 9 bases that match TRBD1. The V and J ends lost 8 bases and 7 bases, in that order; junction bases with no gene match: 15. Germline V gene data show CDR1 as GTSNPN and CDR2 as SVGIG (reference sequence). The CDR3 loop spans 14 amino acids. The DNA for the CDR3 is TGTGCCACCGCCCACAGGGGGCTTGCTTGGGAGCAGTACTTC. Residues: CATAHRGLAWEQYF. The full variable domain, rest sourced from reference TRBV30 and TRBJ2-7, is SQTIHQWPATLVQPVGSPLSLECTVEGTSNPNLYWYRQAAGRGLQLLFYSVGIGQISSEVPQNLSASRPQDRQFILSSKKLLLSDSGFYLCATAHRGLAWEQYFGPGTRLTVT.

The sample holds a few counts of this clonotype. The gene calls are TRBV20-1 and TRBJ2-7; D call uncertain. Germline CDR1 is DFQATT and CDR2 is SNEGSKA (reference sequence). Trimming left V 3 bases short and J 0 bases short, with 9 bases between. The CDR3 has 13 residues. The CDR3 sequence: CSARIDTSYEQYF. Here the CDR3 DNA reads TGCAGTGCTAGGATCGACACCTCCTACGAGCAGTACTTC.

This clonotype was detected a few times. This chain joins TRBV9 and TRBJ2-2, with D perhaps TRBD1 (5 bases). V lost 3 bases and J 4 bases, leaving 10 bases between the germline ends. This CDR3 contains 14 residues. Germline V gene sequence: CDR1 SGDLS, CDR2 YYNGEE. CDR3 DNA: TGTGCCAGCAGCGCATCCACAGGCACCGGGGAGCTGTTTTTT. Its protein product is CASSASTGTGELFF.

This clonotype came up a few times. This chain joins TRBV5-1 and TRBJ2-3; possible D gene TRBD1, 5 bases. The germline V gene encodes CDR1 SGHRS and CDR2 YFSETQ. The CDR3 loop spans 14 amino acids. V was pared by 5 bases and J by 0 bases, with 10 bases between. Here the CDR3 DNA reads TGCGCCAGCAGGAGACAGTATAGCACAGATACGCAGTATTTT. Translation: CASRRQYSTDTQYF.

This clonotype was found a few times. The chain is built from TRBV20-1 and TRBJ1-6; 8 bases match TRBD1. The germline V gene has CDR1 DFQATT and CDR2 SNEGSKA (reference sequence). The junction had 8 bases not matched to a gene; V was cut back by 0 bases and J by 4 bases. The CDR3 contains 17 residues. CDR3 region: CSARDRAGTGYNSPLHF. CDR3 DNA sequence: TGCAGTGCTAGAGATCGTGCTGGGACAGGATATAATTCACCCCTCCACTTT.

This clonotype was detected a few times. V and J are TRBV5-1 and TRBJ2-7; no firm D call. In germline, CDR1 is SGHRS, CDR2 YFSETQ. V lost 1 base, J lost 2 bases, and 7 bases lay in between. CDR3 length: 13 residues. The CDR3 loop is CASSLRSPYEQYF. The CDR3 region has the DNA TGCGCCAGCAGCTTGCGGTCCCCCTACGAGCAGTACTTC.

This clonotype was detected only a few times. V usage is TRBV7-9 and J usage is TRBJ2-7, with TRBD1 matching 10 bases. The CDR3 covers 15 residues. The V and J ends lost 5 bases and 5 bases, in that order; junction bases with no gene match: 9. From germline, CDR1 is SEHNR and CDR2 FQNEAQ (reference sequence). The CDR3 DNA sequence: TGTGCCAGCAGCCTATTGGGACAGGGGAACCACGAGCAGTACTTC. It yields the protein CASSLLGQGNHEQYF.

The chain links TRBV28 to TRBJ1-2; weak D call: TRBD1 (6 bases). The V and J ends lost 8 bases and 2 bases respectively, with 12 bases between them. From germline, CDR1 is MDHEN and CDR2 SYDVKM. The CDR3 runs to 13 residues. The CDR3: CASLPGANYGYTF. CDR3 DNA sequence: TGTGCCAGCCTACCGGGGGCGAACTATGGCTACACCTTC.

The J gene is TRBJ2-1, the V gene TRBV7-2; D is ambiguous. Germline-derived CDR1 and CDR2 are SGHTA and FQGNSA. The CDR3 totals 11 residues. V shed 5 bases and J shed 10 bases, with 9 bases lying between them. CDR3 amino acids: CASSPSREQFF. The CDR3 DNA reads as TGTGCCAGCAGCCCTTCGAGGGAGCAGTTCTTC.

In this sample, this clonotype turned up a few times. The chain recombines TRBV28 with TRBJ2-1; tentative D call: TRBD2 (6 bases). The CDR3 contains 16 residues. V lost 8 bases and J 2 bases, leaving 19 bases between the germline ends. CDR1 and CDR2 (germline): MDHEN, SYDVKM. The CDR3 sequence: CASHAAGTGAYNEQFF. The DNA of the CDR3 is TGTGCCAGCCACGCGGCCGGGACTGGTGCCTACAATGAGCAGTTCTTC.

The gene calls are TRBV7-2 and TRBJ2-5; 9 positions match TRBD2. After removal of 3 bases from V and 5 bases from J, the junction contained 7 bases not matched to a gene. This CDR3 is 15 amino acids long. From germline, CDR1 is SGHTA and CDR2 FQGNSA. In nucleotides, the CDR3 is TGTGCCAGCAGCTTCCCCTCTAGCGGGGTGGAGACCCAGTACTTC. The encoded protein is CASSFPSSGVETQYF.

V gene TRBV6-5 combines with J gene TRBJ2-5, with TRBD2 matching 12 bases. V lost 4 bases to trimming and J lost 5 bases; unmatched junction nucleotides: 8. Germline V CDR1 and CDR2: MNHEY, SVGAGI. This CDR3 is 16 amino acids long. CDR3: CASSSWTSGVGETQYF. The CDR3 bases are TGTGCCAGCAGTTCCTGGACTAGCGGGGTGGGGGAGACCCAGTACTTC.